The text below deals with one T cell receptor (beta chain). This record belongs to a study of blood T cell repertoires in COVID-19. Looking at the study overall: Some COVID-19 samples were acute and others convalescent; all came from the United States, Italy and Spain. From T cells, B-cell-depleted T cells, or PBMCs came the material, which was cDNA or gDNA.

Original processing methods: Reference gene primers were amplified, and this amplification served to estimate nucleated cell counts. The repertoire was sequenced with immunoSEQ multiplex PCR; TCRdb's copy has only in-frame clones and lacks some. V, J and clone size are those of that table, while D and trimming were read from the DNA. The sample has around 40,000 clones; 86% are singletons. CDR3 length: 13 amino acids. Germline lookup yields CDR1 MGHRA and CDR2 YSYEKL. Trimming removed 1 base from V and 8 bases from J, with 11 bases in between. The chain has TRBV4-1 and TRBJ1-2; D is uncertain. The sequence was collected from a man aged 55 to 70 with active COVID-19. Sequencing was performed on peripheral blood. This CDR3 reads CASSQVQAGGYTF. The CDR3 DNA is TGCGCCAGCAGCCAAGTTCAGGCTGGAGGCTACACCTTC.